Listed below are T cell receptor beta chains from one sample, sequenced in a study of blood T cells in healthy people across ages. One entry per CDR3 protein, called by TCRdb with MiXCR from the 5' RACE reads. The sample yields about 1 million distinct CDR3 sequences, around 25% seen once. The same specimen was also included in a second study, on T cells of mothers and their children.

The source material was blood. Every receptor here comes from a girl aged 2 to 9 in good health. CDR3s include the opening cysteine and the closing phenylalanine or tryptophan. D genes are given only for firm matches. Expanded clones are given a class, and other clones once, few, many or no size at all.

V	size	D	J	CDR3	DNA
TRBV20-1	.	.	TRBJ2-7	CSARGGVSYEQYF	TGCAGCGCCCGAGGGGGGGTGTCCTACGAGCAGTACTTC
TRBV20-1	.	TRBD2	TRBJ2-1	CSARGPKAGVHVDEQFF	TGCAGTGCTAGAGGGCCTAAGGCGGGAGTACATGTGGATGAGCAGTTCTTC
TRBV3-1	.	TRBD1	TRBJ2-5	CASSQDLRTGGGETQYF	TGTGCCAGCAGCCAAGATCTGAGGACAGGGGGTGGGGAGACCCAGTACTTC
TRBV7-2	few	TRBD1	TRBJ2-1	CASSSTGGRPFF	TGTGCCAGCAGCTCCACAGGGGGCCGACCGTTCTTC
TRBV12-3/TRBV12-4	.	TRBD1	TRBJ2-7	CASSPWTGTDEQYF	TGTGCCAGCAGTCCGTGGACAGGGACAGACGAGCAGTACTTC
TRBV20-1	.	.	TRBJ2-5	CSARVTGQETQYF	TGCAGTGCTAGAGTGACAGGCCAAGAGACCCAGTACTTC
TRBV28	.	.	TRBJ1-3	CASRRQPSSGNTIYF	TGTGCCAGCAGGAGACAACCCTCCTCTGGAAACACCATATATTTT
TRBV4-1	.	.	TRBJ2-7	CASSHHPALSSYEQYF	TGCGCCAGCAGCCACCACCCAGCCCTGAGCTCCTACGAGCAGTACTTC
TRBV29-1	.	TRBD1	TRBJ2-5	CSVGGQRVETQYF	TGCAGCGTTGGGGGACAGAGAGTTGAGACCCAGTACTTC
TRBV14	.	TRBD2	TRBJ2-5	CASSQDPLAGLETQYF	TGTGCCAGCAGCCAAGATCCACTAGCGGGATTGGAGACCCAGTACTTC
TRBV29-1	.	.	TRBJ1-2	CSGGVVDGYTF	TGCAGCGGAGGAGTAGTCGATGGCTACACCTTC
TRBV3-1	few	TRBD2	TRBJ2-1	CASSQDRGGTFGNEQFF	TGTGCCAGCAGCCAAGATCGCGGGGGGACTTTCGGGAATGAGCAGTTCTTC
TRBV7-6	few	TRBD1	TRBJ2-3	CASSLAGQGGTDTQYF	TGTGCCAGCAGCTTAGCGGGACAGGGGGGCACAGATACGCAGTATTTT
TRBV2	few	.	TRBJ2-5	CASRFRTGGQETQYF	TGTGCCAGCAGATTCCGGACAGGAGGGCAAGAGACCCAGTACTTC
TRBV3-1	.	TRBD2	TRBJ2-1	CASRTIGGSDSGRTHNEQFF	TGTGCCAGCAGAACGATTGGGGGTTCTGATAGCGGGAGAACTCATAATGAACAGTTCTTC
TRBV12-3/TRBV12-4	few	.	TRBJ2-2	CASSLAVGSTGELFF	TGTGCCAGCAGTTTGGCCGTGGGTAGCACCGGGGAGCTGTTTTTT
TRBV20-1	.	.	TRBJ2-1	CSAEPQAISYNEQFF	TGCAGTGCCGAGCCACAGGCCATATCCTACAATGAGCAGTTCTTC
TRBV20-1	few	.	TRBJ2-5	CSASPSAGGETQYF	TGCAGTGCTAGTCCCTCTGCCGGTGGGGAGACCCAGTACTTC
TRBV5-1	.	.	TRBJ2-7	CASSLGPKATRVSYEQYF	TGCGCCAGCAGCTTAGGGCCGAAGGCCACTCGCGTCTCCTACGAGCAGTACTTC
TRBV7-2	.	.	TRBJ2-1	CASSLNWGVMQFF	TGTGCCAGCAGCTTAAATTGGGGGGTTATGCAGTTCTTC
TRBV6-1	few	TRBD1	TRBJ2-2	CASGMGQGTNTGELFF	TGTGCCAGCGGCATGGGACAGGGGACGAACACCGGGGAGCTGTTTTTT
TRBV2	.	.	TRBJ2-5	CASSELIGETQYF	TGTGCCAGCAGTGAGTTAATCGGAGAGACCCAGTACTTC
TRBV5-1	.	.	TRBJ1-2	CASSLFQGTYGYTF	TGCGCCAGCAGCTTGTTCCAGGGAACGTACGGCTACACCTTC
TRBV4-3	.	.	TRBJ2-1	CASSPRTVLYNEQFF	TGCGCCAGCAGCCCCCGGACAGTACTCTACAATGAGCAGTTCTTC
TRBV19	.	TRBD1	TRBJ2-3	CASSTGQGGRTQYF	TGTGCCAGTAGTACTGGACAGGGAGGACGTACGCAGTATTTT
TRBV5-1	few	.	TRBJ1-4	CASSSIEENEKLFF	TGCGCCAGCAGCTCTATTGAAGAAAACGAAAAACTGTTTTTT
TRBV12-3/TRBV12-4	.	.	TRBJ1-5	CASSFGPVSQPQHF	TGTGCCAGCAGTTTCGGACCAGTGTCGCAGCCCCAGCATTTT
TRBV27	few	.	TRBJ2-1	CASSLVERPYNEQFF	TGTGCCAGCAGTTTAGTTGAGCGGCCTTACAATGAGCAGTTCTTC
TRBV7-2	.	TRBD1	TRBJ1-1	CASSLVRAAGGMNTEAFF	TGTGCCAGCAGCTTAGTGCGGGCGGCAGGGGGTATGAACACTGAAGCTTTCTTT
TRBV4-1	.	.	TRBJ1-1	CASTETGVTNTEAFF	TGCGCCAGCACCGAAACGGGGGTAACGAACACTGAAGCTTTCTTT
TRBV29-1	few	.	TRBJ2-7	CSVEAPRRACEQYF	TGCAGCGTTGAAGCCCCGCGTCGGGCATGCGAGCAGTACTTC